These 18 T cell receptor beta chains share one sample of origin, sequenced in a study of T cell responses to AZD1222 COVID-19 vaccine. Clones were sequenced by immunoSEQ multiplex PCR, and TCRdb holds only the in-frame ones, with some missing. The table lists about 130,000 clones, about 87% of them singletons. The sample in question was peripheral blood, obtained on day 0 of AZD1222 vaccination. The receptor set was obtained from an adult in good health.

The chain joins TRBV11-2 to TRBJ1-6; TRBD1 agrees at 9 bases. The J segment lost 7 bases and the V segment lost 5 bases, leaving 9 bases of the junction unmatched. This CDR3 contains 16 residues. The germline V gene has CDR1 SGHAT and CDR2 FQNNGV. The CDR3 DNA is TGTGCCAGCAGCCTAACACAGGGGGCCGGGAATTCACCCCTCCACTTT. This codes for CASSLTQGAGNSPLHF.

This chain connects TRBV27 to TRBJ2-1; D remains unclear. The length of the CDR3 is 16 residues. Trimming cost V 0 bases and J 9 bases, with 18 bases left between them. The germline V gene has CDR1 MNHEY and CDR2 SMNVEV (reference sequence). CDR3 in amino acids: CASSLSRPNAVSEQFF. CDR3 DNA sequence: TGTGCCAGCAGTTTATCTCGCCCAAACGCGGTCAGTGAGCAGTTCTTC.

The chain employs TRBV2 and TRBJ1-6; TRBD1 might be the D (5 bases). The CDR3 has 14 amino acids. Germline CDR1 is SNHLY and CDR2 is FYNNEI. Trimming shortened V by 7 bases and J by 6 bases, and 13 bases separated the two germline ends. In DNA form, the CDR3 reads TGTGCCAGCAACCCCCAGGGAAGTAATTCACCCCTCCACTTT. This codes for CASNPQGSNSPLHF.

V usage is TRBV6-5 and J usage is TRBJ2-7, with D unresolved. There are 13 residues in the CDR3. V dropped 6 bases and J dropped 6 bases, with 15 bases sitting between them. Germline CDR1 and CDR2: MNHEY and SVGAGI. The CDR3 DNA reads as TGTGCCAGCAGGAAGCCTGCCGGTGGCGAGCAGTACTTC. It translates to CASRKPAGGEQYF.

This clone showed up just a few times. The junction and the germline gene differ at one end; a read error may be behind it. The chain employs TRBV12-3 or TRBV12-4 and TRBJ2-7, with D hard to call. This CDR3 has 13 amino acids. CDR3 nucleotide sequence: TGTGCCAGCAGGTTAGACGGCTCCTACGAGCAGTACTTC. Translated, it gives CASRLDGSYEQYF.

V gene TRBV19 combines with J gene TRBJ2-1; 8 bases align to TRBD1. Germline V gives CDR1 LNHDA, CDR2 SQIVND (reference sequence). The CDR3 covers 15 residues. V trimming: 7 bases; J trimming: 3 bases; junction bases outside the gene matches: 8. CDR3 amino acids: CASTRTGQIYNEQFF. The CDR3 DNA reads as TGTGCCAGTACCAGGACAGGGCAAATCTACAATGAGCAGTTCTTC. The complete variable domain, with remaining parts taken from reference TRBV19 and TRBJ2-1, reads DGGITQSPKYLFRKEGQNVTLSCEQNLNHDAMYWYRQDPGQGLRLIYYSQIVNDFQKGDIAEGYSVSREKKESFPLTVTSAQKNPTAFYLCASTRTGQIYNEQFFGPGTRLTVL.

This chain links TRBV2 with TRBJ1-5, with a tentative D call TRBD1 (5 bases). Germline CDR1 and CDR2: SNHLY and FYNNEI. V lost 3 bases to trimming and J lost 6 bases, with 12 bases between them. The CDR3 has 14 residues. CDR3 sequence (DNA): TGTGCCAGCAGTGAGATCAGGGTTGCTCAGCCCCAGCATTTT. It is translated as CASSEIRVAQPQHF. The full variable domain, rest sourced from reference TRBV2 and TRBJ1-5, is EPEVTQTPSHQVTQMGQEVILRCVPISNHLYFYWYRQILGQKVEFLVSFYNNEISEKSEIFDDQFSVERPDGSNFTLKIRSTKLEDSAMYFCASSEIRVAQPQHFGDGTRLSIL.

This rearrangement joins TRBV5-1 to TRBJ2-1; TRBD1 or TRBD2 may be the D gene (5 bases each). Germline assignment: CDR1 SGHRS and CDR2 YFSETQ. The CDR3 has 15 residues. Trimming shortened V by 5 bases and J by 4 bases, and 16 bases separated the two germline ends. CDR3 protein: CASRPRGTEYNEQFF. The CDR3 DNA sequence: TGCGCCAGCAGACCTCGTGGGACGGAGTACAATGAGCAGTTCTTC.

CDR3: CASSVTGTSGDEQFF. As DNA, the CDR3 is TGTGCCAGCAGCGTTACCGGGACTAGCGGGGATGAGCAGTTCTTC. This sequence joins TRBV9 and TRBJ2-1; 13 nucleotides line up with TRBD2. The CDR3 has 15 residues. Losses at the gene ends were 2 bases for V and 8 bases for J; bases not matched to a gene: 4. Germline V CDR1 and CDR2: SGDLS, YYNGEE.

This clone was detected only a few times. This chain connects TRBV19 to TRBJ1-5, with 7 bases that match TRBD1. From germline, CDR1 is LNHDA and CDR2 SQIVND (reference sequence). Trimming removed 5 bases from V and 6 bases from J; junction bases left unmatched: 10. This CDR3 region has 15 residues. CDR3 bases: TGTGCCAGTAGTCCCCGGGAGCAGGGGGTTCAGCCCCAGCATTTT. It codes for CASSPREQGVQPQHF.

The chain joins TRBV7-3 to TRBJ2-3, with 14 bases aligning to TRBD2. The germline gives CDR1 SGHTA, CDR2 FQGTGA. The CDR3 runs 17 residues. The V gene end was trimmed by 4 bases and the J gene end by 4 bases; junction bases not matched to a gene: 7. The CDR3 bases are TGTGCCAGCAGCTCCGGGACTAGCGGGAGAATTGCAGATACGCAGTATTTT. The encoded protein is CASSSGTSGRIADTQYF.

The chain has TRBV24-1 and TRBJ2-7; D is uncertain. The germline V and J ends were trimmed by 2 bases and 7 bases, with 11 bases remaining between them. CDR1 KGHDR and CDR2 SFDVKD come from the germline V gene. This CDR3 comprises 13 residues. This chain's CDR3 is CATSDWVGREQYF. For the CDR3, the DNA is TGTGCCACCAGTGATTGGGTCGGTCGGGAGCAGTACTTC.

The V gene is TRBV5-1, the J gene TRBJ2-5; D may correspond to TRBD1 or TRBD2 (6 bases each). The germline gives CDR1 SGHRS, CDR2 YFSETQ. V lost 3 bases and J 4 bases, leaving 16 bases between the germline ends. This CDR3 has 15 amino acids. The CDR3 loop is CASSSNTGGRETQYF. CDR3 nucleotide sequence: TGCGCCAGCAGCTCTAATACCGGGGGCAGAGAGACCCAGTACTTC.

The V and J genes are TRBV28 and TRBJ2-2; D not resolved. CDR1 MDHEN and CDR2 SYDVKM come from the germline V gene. V was trimmed by 3 bases and J by 2 bases, leaving 7 bases between them. The CDR3 consists of 14 residues. CDR3 residues: CASSLGYNTGELFF. The CDR3 region has the DNA TGTGCCAGCAGTTTGGGCTACAACACCGGGGAGCTGTTTTTT. Using reference TRBV28 and TRBJ2-2 for the parts outside the CDR3, the full variable domain is DVKVTQSSRYLVKRTGEKVFLECVQDMDHENMFWYRQDPGLGLRLIYFSYDVKMKEKGDIPEGYSVSREKKERFSLILESASTNQTSMYLCASSLGYNTGELFFGEGSRLTVL.

The chain is built from TRBV4-2 and TRBJ2-1, with unresolved D. CDR1 and CDR2 from the germline V gene are LGHNA and YNFKEQ. The CDR3 is made up of 16 amino acids. V dropped 0 bases and J dropped 2 bases, with 11 bases sitting between them. CDR3 loop: CASSQETGLTYNEQFF. Here the CDR3 DNA reads TGTGCCAGCAGCCAAGAGACGGGTCTCACCTACAATGAGCAGTTCTTC.

The chain links TRBV30 to TRBJ2-1; 8 bases are a match to TRBD2. Germline CDR1 is GTSNPN and CDR2 is SVGIG (reference sequence). J lost 10 bases, V lost 0 bases, and 11 bases had no gene match. The CDR3 sequence is 15 residues long. CDR3 coding DNA: TGTGCCTGGAGTGTACTGGCGGGAGGTGCCGGGGAGCAGTTCTTC. Amino acid sequence: CAWSVLAGGAGEQFF.

A few counts support this clone. The chain employs TRBV2 and TRBJ2-2; tentative D call: TRBD1 (5 bases). Trimming shortened V by 3 bases and J by 1 base, and 9 bases separated the two germline ends. Germline CDR1 SNHLY, CDR2 FYNNEI. The CDR3 is made up of 15 amino acids. The CDR3, as DNA: TGTGCCAGCAGTGAGATCCAGGGGAACACCGGGGAGCTGTTTTTT. Residues: CASSEIQGNTGELFF.

V usage is TRBV6-1 and J usage is TRBJ2-1; TRBD1 agrees at 8 bases. V shed 2 bases, J shed 0 bases, and the junction held 0 bases outside the gene matches. Germline CDR1 MNHNS, CDR2 SASEGT. CDR3 length: 15 amino acids. CDR3 sequence reads: CASSEQGASYNEQFF. Written as DNA, the CDR3 is TGTGCCAGCAGTGAACAGGGGGCCTCCTACAATGAGCAGTTCTTC.